One and the same sample provided the 26 T cell receptor beta chains below, sequenced in a study of shared clonotypes between healthy human individuals. Profiled with immunoSEQ multiplex PCR; TCRdb holds only in-frame clones, not every one. The table records around 980,000 clones, 70% to 80% of them present only once. Sequencing was carried out using memory CD4+ T cells from PBMCs. The subset is: CD45RA-negative fraction. These receptors were collected from a man younger than 30 in good health. Some clones in this sample may be carry-over from other donors' samples.

This clone turned up a few times. The chain couples TRBV7-2 to TRBJ1-4; 7 nucleotides agree with TRBD1. Trimming at V came to 1 base and at J to 11 bases, leaving 7 bases not matched to a gene. The CDR3 is 14 residues long. Germline assignment: CDR1 SGHTA and CDR2 FQGNSA. The CDR3 coding sequence is TGTGCCAGCAGCTTAGGGGGACAGACGGGGAAACTGTTTTTT. Protein: CASSLGGQTGKLFF.

This clone was detected only a few times. V gene TRBV7-2 combines with J gene TRBJ1-1, with D unclear. Germline V gives CDR1 SGHTA, CDR2 FQGNSA. The CDR3 sequence is 11 residues long. V dropped 7 bases and J dropped 2 bases, with 5 bases sitting between them. The CDR3 DNA is TGTGCCAGCACCGAAAACACTGAAGCTTTCTTT. Protein product: CASTENTEAFF.

This clone was recorded only once. CDR3 region: CASRDRSNTGELFF. CDR3 in DNA: TGTGCCAGCAGAGACCGTTCGAACACCGGGGAGCTGTTTTTT. The chain recombines TRBV11-2 with TRBJ2-2; D ambiguous. CDR1 is SGHAT, CDR2 FQNNGV, per germline. This CDR3 comprises 14 residues. The V gene lost 6 bases and the J gene lost 0 bases, with 8 bases spanning the gap.

This chain links TRBV7-2 with TRBJ2-1; 7 nucleotides align to TRBD2. Germline CDR1 is SGHTA and CDR2 is FQGNSA. With V trimmed by 3 bases and J by 1 base, 9 bases remained unmatched. This CDR3 spans 17 amino acids. The CDR3 bases are TGTGCCAGCAGCTTTCGGTCTAGCGGCTCATCCTACAATGAGCAGTTCTTC. As protein: CASSFRSSGSSYNEQFF.

J is TRBJ2-5 and V is TRBV5-1; 7 bases are shared with TRBD2. Germline CDR1 reads SGHRS; CDR2 reads YFSETQ. Trimming took 1 base from V and 4 from J; bases not matched to a gene: 7. The CDR3 spans 15 residues. CDR3 sequence reads: CASSLIPSGGETQYF. CDR3 nucleotide sequence: TGCGCCAGCAGCTTGATCCCTAGCGGTGGAGAGACCCAGTACTTC.

This clone was detected once. The gene calls are TRBV5-4 and TRBJ2-1, with D tentatively TRBD2 (6 bases). Germline-derived CDR1 and CDR2 are SGHNT and YYREEE (reference sequence). The CDR3 contains 15 residues. The germline V and J ends were trimmed by 0 bases and 6 bases, with 13 bases remaining between them. CDR3 sequence (DNA): TGTGCCAGCAGCTTGGGCGGGGTACAAGGCAATGAGCAGTTCTTC. Protein product: CASSLGGVQGNEQFF.

Only one count was recorded for this clone. Just one base apart from a much larger clone, this may be a read error. This chain connects TRBV29-1 to TRBJ2-1; D may be TRBD2 (5 bases). This CDR3 has 16 amino acids. V dropped 3 bases and J dropped 9 bases, with 24 bases sitting between them. CDR1 and CDR2 (germline): SQVTM, ANQGSEA. The CDR3 loop is CSVDGYWESLAGEQFF. The CDR3 DNA is TGCAGCGTTGACGGGTATTGGGAGTCCCTTGCAGGTGAGCAGTTCTTC.

In regard to this clone: A read error may be the cause here, since a much bigger clone is one base away. J is TRBJ1-5 and V is TRBV4-2, with a weak D call TRBD1 (5 bases). The germline CDR1 and CDR2 sequences are LGHNA and YNFKEQ. Trimming took off 0 bases at V and 9 bases at J, with 15 bases between the two ends. The CDR3 contains 15 residues. CDR3 protein: CASSQDTGRFLPQHF. The CDR3 nucleotides read TGTGCCAGCAGCCAAGATACGGGACGCTTTCTGCCCCAGCATTTT.

J is TRBJ1-2 and V is TRBV5-8; TRBD1 might be the D (6 bases). V shed 4 bases and J shed 7 bases, with 14 bases lying between them. The CDR3 has 13 residues. The germline V gene has CDR1 SGHTS and CDR2 YDEGEE. CDR3 loop: CASSTGQPGGYTF. DNA of the CDR3: TGTGCCAGCAGCACTGGACAGCCGGGTGGCTACACCTTC.

This clone was seen a single time. This sample includes further DNA sequences coding for the same CDR3. The rearrangement uses TRBV7-2 and TRBJ2-2, with D possibly TRBD2 on 5 matching bases. The CDR3 extends over 15 amino acids. Germline loops: CDR1 SGHTA, CDR2 FQGNSA. The V gene lost 3 bases and the J gene lost 0 bases, with 8 bases spanning the gap. The CDR3 region has the DNA TGTGCCAGCAGCTTTTCCGGGGCGAACACCGGGGAGCTGTTTTTT. Protein sequence: CASSFSGANTGELFF.

This chain joins TRBV19 and TRBJ1-5, with D possibly matching TRBD1 (6 bases). Trimming left V 8 bases short and J 0 bases short, with 11 bases between. This CDR3 comprises 14 residues. Looked up from germline, CDR1 is LNHDA and CDR2 is SQIVND (reference sequence). The CDR3 DNA reads TGTGCCAGTTATACAGGGTATAGCAATCAGCCCCAGCATTTT. The encoded protein is CASYTGYSNQPQHF.

The chain joins TRBV5-8 to TRBJ1-1; possible D gene TRBD1, 5 bases. The CDR3 is 14 residues long. Germline V lookup: CDR1 SGHTS, CDR2 YDEGEE. V lost 0 bases and J lost 4, with 10 bases in between. The CDR3 region is CASSLAPGSTEAFF. The CDR3 DNA reads TGTGCCAGCAGCTTGGCCCCAGGGAGCACTGAAGCTTTCTTT.

The chain joins TRBV2 to TRBJ1-1; 8 bases fit TRBD1. The CDR3 covers 18 residues. With V trimmed by 1 base and J by 4 bases, 14 bases remained unmatched. CDR1 is SNHLY and CDR2 is FYNNEI in the germline V gene. The CDR3 DNA follows: TGTGCCAGCAGTGAAGAAGGAAAGACAGGGGCGGGTCGCACTGAAGCTTTCTTT. Protein product: CASSEEGKTGAGRTEAFF.

V gene TRBV18 combines with J gene TRBJ2-1; 11 bases map to TRBD2. The CDR3 contains 16 residues. Germline V gives CDR1 KGHSH, CDR2 LQKENI. Trimming took 4 bases from V and 3 from J; bases not matched to a gene: 5. In DNA, the CDR3 is TGTGCCAGCTCACGTTCCGGGACTAGCGGCTACAATGAGCAGTTCTTC. It encodes CASSRSGTSGYNEQFF.

The CDR3 coding sequence is TGTGCCAGTAGTAATGACAGGGGGGCCTACTATGGCTACACCTTC. As protein: CASSNDRGAYYGYTF. V and J are TRBV19 and TRBJ1-2; 9 bases map to TRBD1. CDR1 LNHDA and CDR2 SQIVND come from the germline V gene (reference sequence). The ends lost 4 bases at V and 3 bases at J; junction bases unmatched: 6. This CDR3 comprises 15 residues.

The gene calls are TRBV28 and TRBJ1-5; D remains ambiguous. Trimming cost V 4 bases and J 7 bases, with 17 bases left between them. CDR1 MDHEN and CDR2 SYDVKM come from the germline V gene. The CDR3 runs to 15 residues. CDR3 nucleotide sequence: TGTGCCAGCAGTTGGAACTACGGACTGGGCCAGCCCCAGCATTTT. Translation gives CASSWNYGLGQPQHF.

V is TRBV7-9 and J is TRBJ2-3; D is ambiguous. Germline V CDR1 and CDR2: SEHNR, FQNEAQ (reference sequence). Trimming took 1 base from V and 6 from J, leaving 11 bases between them. CDR3 length: 14 amino acids. This chain's CDR3 is CASSLVTRADTQYF. Here the CDR3 DNA reads TGTGCCAGCAGCTTAGTAACCCGGGCGGATACGCAGTATTTT.

The gene calls are TRBV7-2 and TRBJ2-5, with a possible D match to TRBD1 (6 bases). The V gene lost 3 bases and the J gene lost 5 bases, with 10 bases spanning the gap. The germline V gene has CDR1 SGHTA and CDR2 FQGNSA. CDR3 size: 13 residues. The CDR3 sequence is CASSLGAGETQYF. In DNA form, the CDR3 reads TGTGCCAGCAGCTTGGGGGCTGGGGAGACCCAGTACTTC.

The genes are TRBV14 and TRBJ2-7, with D maybe TRBD2 (6 bases). This CDR3 contains 15 residues. Germline V CDR1 and CDR2: SGHDN, FVKESK. The ends were cut back, 4 bases at V and 7 bases at J, with 20 bases in the middle. The CDR3 nucleotides read TGTGCCAGCAGCCCGAGAGGGACTCCTCGGGTAGAGCAGTACTTC. Its translation is CASSPRGTPRVEQYF.

The genes are TRBV27 and TRBJ1-1; D gene unclear. V lost 5 bases to trimming and J lost 0 bases, with 10 bases between them. This CDR3 has 14 residues. Germline V CDR1 and CDR2: MNHEY, SMNVEV (reference sequence). The CDR3 nucleotides read TGTGCCAGCAGTCCCCGGACGGTGAACACTGAAGCTTTCTTT. This codes for CASSPRTVNTEAFF.

The rearrangement joins TRBV4-3 to TRBJ2-3, with 9 bases fitting TRBD2. V shed 4 bases and J 0 bases; nucleotides not matched to a gene: 11. The V gene's germline CDR1 is LGHNA and CDR2 YSLEER. The CDR3 runs to 18 residues. CDR3 residues: CASSPRPRLAVSTDTQYF. In DNA form, the CDR3 reads TGCGCCAGCAGCCCCCGTCCCCGACTAGCGGTTAGCACAGATACGCAGTATTTT.

As for this clone: Given a far larger clone just one base away, this is likely a sequencing read error. The J gene is TRBJ2-5, the V gene TRBV30; D call uncertain. The V end was cut by 0 bases, the J end by 7 bases, with 15 bases between. From germline, CDR1 is GTSNPN and CDR2 SVGIG (reference sequence). The CDR3 loop spans 14 amino acids. The CDR3 bases are TGTGCCTGGAGTGTAGTCGGCAACCTTGGGACCCAGTACTTC. Protein: CAWSVVGNLGTQYF.

The chain uses TRBV10-1 and TRBJ2-7, with 8 positions matching TRBD2. The germline V gene encodes CDR1 WNHNN and CDR2 SYGVQD (reference sequence). The CDR3 length is 15 residues. V lost 4 bases to trimming and J lost 4 bases; unmatched junction nucleotides: 9. Here the CDR3 reads CASSVTGLDGYEQYF. CDR3 in DNA: TGCGCCAGCAGTGTAACGGGACTAGACGGGTACGAGCAGTACTTC.

About this clone itself: This may be a read error, as it is one base from a much larger clone. The J gene is TRBJ2-5, the V gene TRBV28; D remains unclear. This CDR3 contains 15 residues. V was cut by 2 bases and J by 11 bases, with 21 bases left in between. Germline loops: CDR1 MDHEN, CDR2 SYDVKM. In DNA form, the CDR3 reads TGTGCCAGCAGTTTAACTGGCAGGTCCTACAATGAGCAGTACTTC. Protein product: CASSLTGRSYNEQYF.

This clone was seen only once. The CDR3 sequence is CASMGAGANVLTF. DNA of the CDR3: TGTGCCAGCATGGGCGCTGGGGCCAACGTCCTGACTTTC. V usage is TRBV5-4 and J usage is TRBJ2-6; D is unclear. CDR1 and CDR2 from the germline V gene are SGHNT and YYREEE (reference sequence). The CDR3 is 13 residues long. The V end lost 6 bases, the J end lost 2 bases, and 6 bases lay between the germline ends.

The chain combines TRBV5-4 with TRBJ2-1, with 7 bases aligning to TRBD1. The CDR3 spans 15 residues. With 0 bases clipped from V and 3 bases from J, the junction kept 3 bases outside the gene matches. CDR1 and CDR2 (germline): SGHNT, YYREEE (reference sequence). The CDR3 DNA reads TGTGCCAGCAGCTTGGGACAGGGAGTCTACAATGAGCAGTTCTTC. It yields the protein CASSLGQGVYNEQFF.